A selection of T cell receptor beta chains follows, all from one sample in a study of blood T cell repertoires in COVID-19. The repertoire was sequenced with immunoSEQ multiplex PCR; TCRdb's copy has only in-frame clones and lacks some. The sample includes about 240,000 clones, about four fifths of them seen just once. The specimen was peripheral blood. All receptors derive from an elderly woman with acute or convalescent COVID-19. Both conserved end residues are trimmed from each CDR3. Some rows mark clone size as missing; the rest say once, few, many or name a class of expanded clone.

>TRBJ2-1|NA|TRBV28
ASSLNRGGANEQF
>TRBJ1-2|NA|TRBV15
ATSSRGYKNYGYT
>TRBJ1-2|once|TRBV5-5
ASSLPTGYGYT
>TRBJ1-6|once|TRBV18
ASSPLPRSGGSNSPLH
>TRBJ1-5|NA|TRBV21-1
ASIRISGTGEFQPQH
>TRBJ1-1|NA|TRBV2
ASSAIGGLTEAF
>TRBJ2-1|NA|TRBV2
ASSVGQGATNEQF
>TRBJ2-7|NA|TRBV6-1
ASSEREGLRSYEQY
>TRBJ1-2|NA|TRBV28
ASSPGIYGYT
>TRBJ1-4|NA|TRBV11-2
ASSLDPGFNEKLF
>TRBJ1-6|few|TRBV7-9
ASTLRNPGTGNSLGNSPLH
>TRBJ1-1|NA|TRBV19
ASSMGLNTEAF
>TRBJ1-2|NA|TRBV5-5
ASSPGGGLNYGYT
>TRBJ1-5|NA|TRBV12-2
ASRLVRLPMSQH
>TRBJ1-4|NA|TRBV10-3
AAGGWGALGTNEKLF
>TRBJ1-3|NA|TRBV28
ASSVGSGSAGNTIY
>TRBJ2-1|NA|TRBV5-1
ASSAGQEYNEQF
>TRBJ2-7|NA|TRBV9
ASSVEVGGPYEQY
>TRBJ2-1|NA|TRBV19
ASSSRQDNEQF
>TRBJ1-5|NA|TRBV5-6
ASSFGQGLQPQH
>TRBJ1-6|NA|TRBV4-1
ASYFRQGGSPLH
>TRBJ2-3|NA|TRBV5-6
ASSLVQRKRTDTQY
>TRBJ2-3|NA|TRBV4-1
ASSQDSGVQADTQY
>TRBJ1-4|NA|TRBV21-1
ASSMPLAREINEKLF
>TRBJ1-5|NA|TRBV2
ASSAGGDSNQPQH
>TRBJ2-7|NA|TRBV9
ASSVGTGGLYEQY
>TRBJ1-5|few|TRBV6-5
ASSSTTGNQPQH
>TRBJ1-1|NA|TRBV5-5
ASSLRQGASTEAF
>TRBJ2-3|few|TRBV5-1
ASSLEASGGTDTQY
>TRBJ1-5|NA|TRBV6-5
ASRPWTGGGQPQH
>TRBJ1-2|NA|TRBV3-1/TRBV3-2
ASSQADYGYT
>TRBJ2-6|NA|TRBV6-6
ASSGQPSGANVLT
>TRBJ1-5|NA|TRBV2
ASSLGANQPQH
>TRBJ1-4|NA|TRBV2
ASSANLPGANEKLF
>TRBJ2-5|NA|TRBV5-4
ASNSGGAGETQY
>TRBJ1-1|once|TRBV2
ASRGQVGSTEAF
>TRBJ1-2|NA|TRBV11-2
ASGSEGGGYT
>TRBJ2-3|NA|TRBV25-1
ASSAFPTGASTDTQY
>TRBJ1-6|NA|TRBV19
ASSSSGTRYSPLH
>TRBJ1-4|NA|TRBV5-1
ASSSRTGGSNEKLF
>TRBJ2-7|few|TRBV6-6
ASTLIGVGEQY
>TRBJ2-2|NA|TRBV6-5
ASSYTNRGPTGELF
>TRBJ1-2|NA|TRBV7-2
ASSLWQGGGYT
>TRBJ2-4|once|TRBV5-1
ASSLVGPTTKNIQY
>TRBJ1-5|NA|TRBV6-5
ASSRTHGGNQPQH
>TRBJ1-1|NA|TRBV5-1
ASKGTGWTEAF
>TRBJ1-6|NA|TRBV12-3/TRBV12-4
ASTSEGEPLH
>TRBJ2-7|NA|TRBV10-3
AISEGTGSYEQY
>TRBJ2-7|once|TRBV3-1/TRBV3-2
ASSPDRHPYEQY
>TRBJ1-2|NA|TRBV30
ACPARRTGDYGYT
>TRBJ2-2|once|TRBV7-6
ASSPVATGELF
>TRBJ1-6|NA|TRBV4-2
ASSLDLGSSPLH
>TRBJ1-5|NA|TRBV19
ASSIEEGSRRH
>TRBJ1-1|NA|TRBV30
AWTPGGMKEKAF
>TRBJ1-2|NA|TRBV18
ASSRGQGYGYT